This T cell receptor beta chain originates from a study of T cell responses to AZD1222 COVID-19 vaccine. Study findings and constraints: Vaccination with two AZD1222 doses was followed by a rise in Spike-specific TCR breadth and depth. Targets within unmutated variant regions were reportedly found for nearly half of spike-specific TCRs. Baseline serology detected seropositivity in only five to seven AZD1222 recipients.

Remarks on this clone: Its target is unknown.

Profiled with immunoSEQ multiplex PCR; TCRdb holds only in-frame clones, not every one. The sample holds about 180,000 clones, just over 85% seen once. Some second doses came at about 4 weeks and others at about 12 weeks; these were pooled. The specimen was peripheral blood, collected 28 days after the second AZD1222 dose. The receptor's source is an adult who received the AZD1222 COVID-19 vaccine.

The CDR3 protein is CASSDRSSNQPQHF. The CDR3 region has the DNA TGTGCCAGTAGCGACAGGTCTAGCAATCAGCCCCAGCATTTT. The rearrangement links TRBV19 to TRBJ1-5; a weak D match, TRBD1 (6 bases). The CDR3 loop spans 14 amino acids. The V gene's germline CDR1 is LNHDA and CDR2 SQIVND (reference sequence). Trimming shortened V by 6 bases and J by 0 bases, and 9 bases separated the two germline ends.